Included here is one T cell receptor beta chain sequence, with context. TCRdb's table, derived via immunoSEQ multiplex PCR, lists solely in-frame clones and lacks some. There are over 90,000 clones in the sample; 95% occur only once, and around 0.21% lies in the top ten. The entry originates in a study of technical replicates of blood from a few donors. This CDR3 has 13 amino acids. Trimming pared 2 bases from V and 10 bases from J, leaving 15 bases between. CDR1 SGHTS and CDR2 YDEGEE come from the germline V gene. The receptor comes from a human donor in good health. Sequencing was done on a sample of T cells isolated from PBMCs. V is TRBV5-8 and J is TRBJ1-1; unclear D gene. The CDR3 DNA reads TGTGCCAGCAGCTTCACGCAAATAACCAGAGCTTTCTTT. This encodes CASSFTQITRAFF.